The rows below give T cell receptor beta chains drawn from one sample of a study of T cells in Graves' hyperthyroidism and ophthalmopathy. TCRdb fed the multiplex PCR reads into MiXCR, producing one record per CDR3 protein. Among approximately 600,000 distinct CDR3 sequences, about 16% were seen once, and the ten largest hold around 4%. The specimen was blood. Every receptor here comes from a woman between 25 and 40 years old with Graves' hyperthyroidism. Each CDR3 is given with its conserved first and last residue. D genes are given only for firm matches. Clone size, where shown, is once, few, many, or a class for clones that have expanded.

len: 14; j_gene: TRBJ2-7; abundance: many; v_gene: TRBV6-1; d_gene: .; CDR3nt: TGTGCCAGCAGTGAAACTCCGTTGACCTACGAGCAGTACTTC; CDR3aa: CASSETPLTYEQYF
len: 13; j_gene: TRBJ2-2; abundance: many; v_gene: TRBV11-3; d_gene: .; CDR3nt: TGTGCCAGCACGAGAGTGAGGGCCGGGGAGCTGTTTTTT; CDR3aa: CASTRVRAGELFF
len: 15; j_gene: TRBJ2-3; abundance: many; v_gene: TRBV20-1; d_gene: TRBD2; CDR3nt: TGCAGTGCTAGTGAGGGACTAGGGGTGTCAGATACGCAGTATTTT; CDR3aa: CSASEGLGVSDTQYF
len: 16; j_gene: TRBJ1-1; abundance: .; v_gene: TRBV13; d_gene: .; CDR3nt: TGTGCCAGCAGCTTAGATGGTGGGGGCTCGAACACTGAAGCTTTCTTT; CDR3aa: CASSLDGGGSNTEAFF
len: 17; j_gene: TRBJ2-7; abundance: .; v_gene: TRBV29-1; d_gene: TRBD2; CDR3nt: TGCAGCGTTGAACCTGACCGGACTAGCGGGACCCCCTACGAGCAGTACTTC; CDR3aa: CSVEPDRTSGTPYEQYF
len: 14; j_gene: TRBJ2-7; abundance: .; v_gene: TRBV12-3/TRBV12-4; d_gene: .; CDR3nt: TGTGCCAGCAGTTTTAGGGGGGACTCCTACGAGCAGTACTTC; CDR3aa: CASSFRGDSYEQYF
len: 14; j_gene: TRBJ1-2; abundance: .; v_gene: TRBV2; d_gene: .; CDR3nt: TGTGCCAGCAGTGAAAAGTGGACCGGCTATGGCTACACCTTC; CDR3aa: CASSEKWTGYGYTF
len: 17; j_gene: TRBJ2-7; abundance: once; v_gene: TRBV11-2; d_gene: .; CDR3nt: TGTGCCAGCAGCTTAGGCAGGGGCCCGTCAGAGGGGTATGAGCAGTACTTC; CDR3aa: CASSLGRGPSEGYEQYF
len: 21; j_gene: TRBJ2-1; abundance: .; v_gene: TRBV12-5; d_gene: .; CDR3nt: TGTGCTAGTGGTTTGGTATCGACAATGGGTCGACAACATCACTCCTACAATGAGCAGTTCTTC; CDR3aa: CASGLVSTMGRQHHSYNEQFF
len: 14; j_gene: TRBJ2-5; abundance: many; v_gene: TRBV2; d_gene: TRBD2; CDR3nt: TGTGCCAGCAGGGTGGCGGGGGGGGGGGAGACCCAGTACTTC; CDR3aa: CASRVAGGGETQYF
len: 16; j_gene: TRBJ2-3; abundance: .; v_gene: TRBV10-3; d_gene: .; CDR3nt: TGTGCCATCAATCCGGGACCAGCGCCTAGCACAGATACGCAGTATTTT; CDR3aa: CAINPGPAPSTDTQYF
len: 16; j_gene: TRBJ1-5; abundance: many; v_gene: TRBV28; d_gene: .; CDR3nt: TGTGCCAGCAGTTACCGGGGGGGGTATAGCAATCAGCCCCAGCATTTT; CDR3aa: CASSYRGGYSNQPQHF
len: 14; j_gene: TRBJ2-2; abundance: few; v_gene: TRBV29-1; d_gene: .; CDR3nt: TGCAGCGTTGAGTGGGTTACGAACACCGGGGAGCTGTTTTTT; CDR3aa: CSVEWVTNTGELFF
len: 14; j_gene: TRBJ1-1; abundance: many; v_gene: TRBV6-2/TRBV6-3; d_gene: .; CDR3nt: TGTGCCAGCAGCTTCAGGACCATGAACACTGAAGCTTTCTTT; CDR3aa: CASSFRTMNTEAFF
len: 14; j_gene: TRBJ2-7; abundance: many; v_gene: TRBV28; d_gene: TRBD2; CDR3nt: TGTGCCGGCAGTGTAAATGGACTAGCGTACGAGCAGTACTTC; CDR3aa: CAGSVNGLAYEQYF
len: 13; j_gene: TRBJ1-1; abundance: .; v_gene: TRBV7-2; d_gene: .; CDR3nt: TGTGCCAGCAGCTTAACCCCTCTCACTGAAGCTTTCTTT; CDR3aa: CASSLTPLTEAFF
len: 14; j_gene: TRBJ2-4; abundance: few; v_gene: TRBV6-4; d_gene: .; CDR3nt: TGTGCCAGCAGTCCTGAGGGAGGTTCCTACATTCAGTACTTC; CDR3aa: CASSPEGGSYIQYF
len: 14; j_gene: TRBJ2-1; abundance: .; v_gene: TRBV5-1; d_gene: TRBD2; CDR3nt: TGCGCCAGCAGCTTGGGCGGGAGGGCCTATGAGCAGTTCTTC; CDR3aa: CASSLGGRAYEQFF
len: 14; j_gene: TRBJ2-1; abundance: many; v_gene: TRBV12-3/TRBV12-4; d_gene: TRBD1; CDR3nt: TGTGCCAGCAGTTTGGGACAGGCCTACAATGAGCAGTTCTTC; CDR3aa: CASSLGQAYNEQFF
len: 16; j_gene: TRBJ2-3; abundance: few; v_gene: TRBV4-1; d_gene: TRBD2; CDR3nt: TGCGCCAGCAGCCAAGAACCTAGCGGGAGCACAGATACGCAGTATTTT; CDR3aa: CASSQEPSGSTDTQYF
len: 14; j_gene: TRBJ2-1; abundance: many; v_gene: TRBV12-3/TRBV12-4; d_gene: TRBD2; CDR3nt: TGTGCCAGCAGTTTTGGCGGGAGGGGTAATGAGCAGTTCTTC; CDR3aa: CASSFGGRGNEQFF
len: 15; j_gene: TRBJ1-1; abundance: .; v_gene: TRBV4-3; d_gene: .; CDR3nt: TGCGCCAGCAGCCAAGTCCTTGGGGTGAACACTGAAGCTTTCTTT; CDR3aa: CASSQVLGVNTEAFF
len: 14; j_gene: TRBJ1-5; abundance: many; v_gene: TRBV20-1; d_gene: .; CDR3nt: TGCAGTGCTAGAAGGGTTCGAAGCAATCAGCCCCAGCATTTT; CDR3aa: CSARRVRSNQPQHF